The rows below give T cell receptor beta chains drawn from one sample of a study of cytomegalovirus exposure and HLA in healthy donors. Assay: immunoSEQ multiplex PCR; the TCRdb copy retains only in-frame clones and omits some. The sample includes 130,000 or so clones, roughly 87% of them seen just once. The sample was PBMCs. Receptors were obtained from a woman aged 40 to 55 in good health and CMV-seronegative. Both conserved end residues are part of each CDR3. The order of the fields is V gene, clone size, D gene, J gene, CDR3 DNA, CDR3 protein. D genes are given only for firm matches. Clone size is stated in some rows and not others, as once, few, many or a class when expanded.

v_gene: TRBV5-4; abundance: .; d_gene: .; j_gene: TRBJ2-7; CDR3nt: TGTGCCAGCAGCTTATGGGACTTCTACGAGCAGTACTTC; CDR3aa: CASSLWDFYEQYF
v_gene: TRBV5-1; abundance: .; d_gene: .; j_gene: TRBJ2-7; CDR3nt: TGCGCCAGCAGCCTCGACAGACTCGTTTCCTACGAGCAGTACTTC; CDR3aa: CASSLDRLVSYEQYF
v_gene: TRBV18; abundance: .; d_gene: .; j_gene: TRBJ1-1; CDR3nt: TGTGCCAGCTCACCCCTAGAAGGCAGAAAAAGTGAAGCTTTCTTT; CDR3aa: CASSPLEGRKSEAFF
v_gene: TRBV10-2; abundance: .; d_gene: .; j_gene: TRBJ2-7; CDR3nt: TGCGCCAGCAGTGCGCAGGTAAACGAGCAGTACTTC; CDR3aa: CASSAQVNEQYF
v_gene: TRBV9; abundance: few; d_gene: .; j_gene: TRBJ2-3; CDR3nt: TGTGCCAGCAGCGCCAGCGGAGATTCCACAGATACGCAGTATTTT; CDR3aa: CASSASGDSTDTQYF
v_gene: TRBV18; abundance: .; d_gene: TRBD1; j_gene: TRBJ2-2; CDR3nt: TGTGCCAGCTCACCGCCCGCGGGACAGGGCACCGGGGAGCTGTTTTTT; CDR3aa: CASSPPAGQGTGELFF
v_gene: TRBV7-2; abundance: .; d_gene: TRBD2; j_gene: TRBJ2-5; CDR3nt: TGTGCCAGCAGCCGACCGGGACTAGCGGGAGCTGAGACCCAGTACTTC; CDR3aa: CASSRPGLAGAETQYF
v_gene: TRBV6-1; abundance: .; d_gene: TRBD2; j_gene: TRBJ2-7; CDR3nt: TGTGCCAGCAGTGTCGGACTAGCGGGAGTAAACGAGCAGTACTTC; CDR3aa: CASSVGLAGVNEQYF
v_gene: TRBV7-2; abundance: .; d_gene: .; j_gene: TRBJ2-1; CDR3nt: TGTGCCAGCAGCTTCAACTCCTACAATGAGCAGTTCTTC; CDR3aa: CASSFNSYNEQFF
v_gene: TRBV7-2; abundance: .; d_gene: .; j_gene: TRBJ2-3; CDR3nt: TGTGCCAGCAATGGCGGATCCACAGATACGCAGTATTTT; CDR3aa: CASNGGSTDTQYF
v_gene: TRBV29-1; abundance: .; d_gene: TRBD1; j_gene: TRBJ1-2; CDR3nt: TGCAGCGTTGCCCATCAACAAGGGGGCATCTATGGCTACACCTTC; CDR3aa: CSVAHQQGGIYGYTF
v_gene: TRBV7-2; abundance: .; d_gene: TRBD2; j_gene: TRBJ2-5; CDR3nt: TGTGCCAGCAGCCACACCGCTTACCGAGCGGGAGGGCCGTTTGAGCAGTACTTC; CDR3aa: CASSHTAYRAGGPFEQYF
v_gene: TRBV2; abundance: few; d_gene: .; j_gene: TRBJ1-5; CDR3nt: TGTGCCAGCACGAGGACAGAAAAACAGCCCCAGCATTTT; CDR3aa: CASTRTEKQPQHF
v_gene: TRBV6-5; abundance: once; d_gene: .; j_gene: TRBJ2-7; CDR3nt: TGTGCCAGCAGTTATCTTACTAGCTCCTACGAGCAGTACTTC; CDR3aa: CASSYLTSSYEQYF
v_gene: TRBV2; abundance: .; d_gene: TRBD1; j_gene: TRBJ1-6; CDR3nt: TGTGCCAGCAGAGGTGACAGGGTTAATTCACCCCTCCACTTT; CDR3aa: CASRGDRVNSPLHF
v_gene: TRBV5-1; abundance: .; d_gene: TRBD1; j_gene: TRBJ2-1; CDR3nt: TGCGCCAGCAGGTTTTCGACAGGGGCCAACTACAATGAGCAGTTCTTC; CDR3aa: CASRFSTGANYNEQFF
v_gene: TRBV11-2; abundance: .; d_gene: TRBD2; j_gene: TRBJ2-5; CDR3nt: TGTGCCAGCACCCTCCTGGGCCAGGGAGGGGAGACCCAGTACTTC; CDR3aa: CASTLLGQGGETQYF
v_gene: TRBV5-6; abundance: .; d_gene: .; j_gene: TRBJ2-1; CDR3nt: TGTGCCAGCAGCTTGGGTACTATCAATGAGCAGTTCTTC; CDR3aa: CASSLGTINEQFF
v_gene: TRBV6-6; abundance: .; d_gene: TRBD2; j_gene: TRBJ2-1; CDR3nt: TGTGCCAGCAGACGACTAGCGGGAGCCTACAATGAGCAGTTCTTC; CDR3aa: CASRRLAGAYNEQFF
v_gene: TRBV7-6; abundance: .; d_gene: TRBD2; j_gene: TRBJ2-1; CDR3nt: TGTGCCAGCAGCTTATTGGGACTAGCGGGAGATAATGAGCAGTTCTTC; CDR3aa: CASSLLGLAGDNEQFF
v_gene: TRBV9; abundance: .; d_gene: .; j_gene: TRBJ2-1; CDR3nt: TGTGCCAGCAGCGTAGTGGGAGCCTACAATGAGCAGTTCTTC; CDR3aa: CASSVVGAYNEQFF
v_gene: TRBV5-1; abundance: .; d_gene: TRBD1; j_gene: TRBJ2-3; CDR3nt: TGCGCCAGCAAGGCGACAGGGGGCACAGATACGCAGTATTTT; CDR3aa: CASKATGGTDTQYF
v_gene: TRBV4-1; abundance: .; d_gene: .; j_gene: TRBJ2-2; CDR3nt: TGCGCCAGCAGCCAAGGGGGGGAGTTCGGGGAGCTGTTTTTT; CDR3aa: CASSQGGEFGELFF
v_gene: TRBV30; abundance: once; d_gene: TRBD1; j_gene: TRBJ2-5; CDR3nt: TGTGCCTGGAGTGGAACAGGGGTAGAGACCCAGTACTTC; CDR3aa: CAWSGTGVETQYF
v_gene: TRBV7-2; abundance: .; d_gene: .; j_gene: TRBJ2-3; CDR3nt: TGTGCCAGCGGATTCAGAATCAGCGGTTTCACAGATACGCAGTATTTT; CDR3aa: CASGFRISGFTDTQYF
v_gene: TRBV27; abundance: .; d_gene: .; j_gene: TRBJ2-3; CDR3nt: TGTGCCAGCAGTACCCCGGCCGGAGGCATGGATACGCAGTATTTT; CDR3aa: CASSTPAGGMDTQYF
v_gene: TRBV19; abundance: .; d_gene: TRBD1; j_gene: TRBJ2-3; CDR3nt: TGTGCCAGTAGTACAGGACAGGGTATCACAGATACGCAGTATTTT; CDR3aa: CASSTGQGITDTQYF
v_gene: TRBV11-2; abundance: .; d_gene: .; j_gene: TRBJ2-7; CDR3nt: TGTGCCAGCAGCTCAACGACAGCTGGTGAGCAGTACTTC; CDR3aa: CASSSTTAGEQYF
v_gene: TRBV29-1; abundance: .; d_gene: .; j_gene: TRBJ2-7; CDR3nt: TGCAGCGTTGAGGGCCCTTCGCCCTACGAGCAGTACTTC; CDR3aa: CSVEGPSPYEQYF
v_gene: TRBV2; abundance: .; d_gene: TRBD2; j_gene: TRBJ2-7; CDR3nt: TGTGCCAGCAGGTGGACTAGCGGTACCTACGAGCAGTACTTC; CDR3aa: CASRWTSGTYEQYF
v_gene: TRBV27; abundance: .; d_gene: TRBD1; j_gene: TRBJ2-1; CDR3nt: TGTGCCAGACGGGGGGGGACAGGGGGGGCCAATGAGCAGTTCTTC; CDR3aa: CARRGGTGGANEQFF
v_gene: TRBV5-1; abundance: .; d_gene: .; j_gene: TRBJ1-1; CDR3nt: TGCGCCAGCAGCTTGATTTTCGACACTGAAGCTTTCTTT; CDR3aa: CASSLIFDTEAFF
v_gene: TRBV5-4; abundance: once; d_gene: .; j_gene: TRBJ2-7; CDR3nt: TGTGCCAGCAGCCTTGGAGAGAACCACTACGAGCAGTACTTC; CDR3aa: CASSLGENHYEQYF
v_gene: TRBV30; abundance: .; d_gene: TRBD2; j_gene: TRBJ2-1; CDR3nt: TGTGCCTGGGATATAGCGGGAGAAGCTGAGCAGTTCTTC; CDR3aa: CAWDIAGEAEQFF
v_gene: TRBV5-6; abundance: .; d_gene: TRBD1; j_gene: TRBJ1-2; CDR3nt: TGTGCCAGCAGCTACACTCGGACAGGGGACACCTTC; CDR3aa: CASSYTRTGDTF
v_gene: TRBV7-3; abundance: .; d_gene: TRBD2; j_gene: TRBJ2-1; CDR3nt: TGTGCCAGCAGCCTCCTAGCGGGAGGGGGCAATGAGCAGTTCTTC; CDR3aa: CASSLLAGGGNEQFF
v_gene: TRBV7-9; abundance: few; d_gene: .; j_gene: TRBJ2-3; CDR3nt: TGTGCCAGCAGCTTACAGCGGCGGGGAGATACGCAGTATTTT; CDR3aa: CASSLQRRGDTQYF
v_gene: TRBV6-1; abundance: .; d_gene: .; j_gene: TRBJ2-7; CDR3nt: TGTGCCAGCACCCTGGCAGGGGTCGAGCAGTACTTC; CDR3aa: CASTLAGVEQYF
v_gene: TRBV5-1; abundance: .; d_gene: TRBD2; j_gene: TRBJ2-3; CDR3nt: TGCGCCAGCAGCTTGGCCTTAGCGGGAGGTTTTAGCACAGATACGCAGTATTTT; CDR3aa: CASSLALAGGFSTDTQYF
v_gene: TRBV4-2; abundance: .; d_gene: TRBD2; j_gene: TRBJ2-5; CDR3nt: TGTGCCAGCAGCGAAACCGGGACTAGCGGGAGTCGGGAGCAGTACTTC; CDR3aa: CASSETGTSGSREQYF
v_gene: TRBV7-9; abundance: .; d_gene: TRBD1; j_gene: TRBJ1-1; CDR3nt: TGTGCCAGCAGCCTACGACAGGGATTTTACACTGAAGCTTTCTTT; CDR3aa: CASSLRQGFYTEAFF
v_gene: TRBV10-3; abundance: .; d_gene: .; j_gene: TRBJ1-2; CDR3nt: TGTGCTACCCTCGCCAACCCCGGCTATGGCTACACCTTC; CDR3aa: CATLANPGYGYTF
v_gene: TRBV7-7; abundance: .; d_gene: TRBD1; j_gene: TRBJ2-3; CDR3nt: TGTGCTAGCAGCCAACCAGGGGGAGATACGCAGTATTTT; CDR3aa: CASSQPGGDTQYF
v_gene: TRBV11-2; abundance: .; d_gene: .; j_gene: TRBJ2-7; CDR3nt: TGTGCCAGCAGCTACCGGGACACAGGCTCCTACGAGCAGTACTTC; CDR3aa: CASSYRDTGSYEQYF
v_gene: TRBV4-3; abundance: .; d_gene: TRBD2; j_gene: TRBJ2-3; CDR3nt: TGCGCCAGCAGCCGGACTAGCGGGAGTGGAGATACGCAGTATTTT; CDR3aa: CASSRTSGSGDTQYF
v_gene: TRBV4-3; abundance: .; d_gene: .; j_gene: TRBJ2-2; CDR3nt: TGCGCCAGCAGTACGGCCTACAGGTTTAACACCGGGGAGCTGTTTTTT; CDR3aa: CASSTAYRFNTGELFF
v_gene: TRBV30; abundance: .; d_gene: TRBD1; j_gene: TRBJ2-5; CDR3nt: TGTGCCTGTAAATGGGGGACAGGGGTAGCGGAGACCCAGTACTTC; CDR3aa: CACKWGTGVAETQYF
v_gene: TRBV6-1; abundance: few; d_gene: .; j_gene: TRBJ2-2; CDR3nt: TGTGCCAGCAGTATAGATATCTCAGGCCCCGGGGAGCTGTTTTTT; CDR3aa: CASSIDISGPGELFF
v_gene: TRBV7-2; abundance: .; d_gene: TRBD2; j_gene: TRBJ2-3; CDR3nt: TGTGCCAGCAGCAGGACTAGGCGAGATACGCAGTATTTT; CDR3aa: CASSRTRRDTQYF
v_gene: TRBV19; abundance: .; d_gene: TRBD1; j_gene: TRBJ2-5; CDR3nt: TGTGCCAGTAGTGAGGACAGGGGGACCCAGTACTTC; CDR3aa: CASSEDRGTQYF
v_gene: TRBV5-6; abundance: .; d_gene: .; j_gene: TRBJ1-1; CDR3nt: TGTGCCAGCAGCTTGGGTTGGGCAGCAAACACTGAAGCTTTCTTT; CDR3aa: CASSLGWAANTEAFF
v_gene: TRBV11-2; abundance: few; d_gene: .; j_gene: TRBJ2-2; CDR3nt: TGTGCCAGCAGCCATAACCGTGGCTCTAACACCGGGGAGCTGTTTTTT; CDR3aa: CASSHNRGSNTGELFF
v_gene: TRBV6-4; abundance: .; d_gene: .; j_gene: TRBJ2-3; CDR3nt: TGTGCCAGCAGTGGCCCAGGGGCAGATACGCAGTATTTT; CDR3aa: CASSGPGADTQYF
v_gene: TRBV6-5; abundance: .; d_gene: TRBD1; j_gene: TRBJ1-4; CDR3nt: TGTGCCAGCAGTGTTAACAGGGGGCTGGTTGAAAAACTGTTTTTT; CDR3aa: CASSVNRGLVEKLFF
v_gene: TRBV29-1; abundance: .; d_gene: .; j_gene: TRBJ2-7; CDR3nt: TGCAGCGTTCGCCGGGACTTGGCCTACGAGCAGTACTTC; CDR3aa: CSVRRDLAYEQYF
v_gene: TRBV10-1; abundance: few; d_gene: TRBD1; j_gene: TRBJ2-7; CDR3nt: TGCGCCCGCCTCTTCGGGACAGGGGTCTACGAGCAGTACTTC; CDR3aa: CARLFGTGVYEQYF
v_gene: TRBV7-2; abundance: .; d_gene: TRBD1; j_gene: TRBJ2-7; CDR3nt: TGTGCCAGCAGCCTGGACAGGGCACCTTCCTACGAGCAGTACTTC; CDR3aa: CASSLDRAPSYEQYF
v_gene: TRBV15; abundance: .; d_gene: .; j_gene: TRBJ1-1; CDR3nt: TGTGCCACCAGCAGAGAGGGCGCCACCGGCACTGAAGCTTTCTTT; CDR3aa: CATSREGATGTEAFF
v_gene: TRBV27; abundance: .; d_gene: .; j_gene: TRBJ2-3; CDR3nt: TGTGCCAGCTCCCACCGGGGGAGAGTCGCAGATACGCAGTATTTT; CDR3aa: CASSHRGRVADTQYF